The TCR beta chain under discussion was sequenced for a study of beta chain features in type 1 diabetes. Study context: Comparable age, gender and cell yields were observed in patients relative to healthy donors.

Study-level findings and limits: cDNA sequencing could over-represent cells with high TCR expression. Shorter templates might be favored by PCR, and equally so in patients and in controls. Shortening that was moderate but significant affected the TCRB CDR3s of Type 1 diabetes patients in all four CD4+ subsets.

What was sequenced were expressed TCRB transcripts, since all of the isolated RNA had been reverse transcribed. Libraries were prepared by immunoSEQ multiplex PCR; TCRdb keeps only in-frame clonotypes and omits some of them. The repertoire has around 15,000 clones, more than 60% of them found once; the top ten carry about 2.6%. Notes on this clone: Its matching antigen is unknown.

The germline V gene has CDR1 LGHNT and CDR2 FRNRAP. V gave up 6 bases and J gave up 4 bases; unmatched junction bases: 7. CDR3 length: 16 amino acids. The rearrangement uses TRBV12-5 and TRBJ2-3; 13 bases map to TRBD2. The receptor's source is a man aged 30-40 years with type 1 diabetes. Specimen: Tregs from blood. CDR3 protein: CASGPGLAGVADTQYF. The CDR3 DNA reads TGTGCTAGTGGCCCCGGACTAGCGGGGGTCGCAGATACGCAGTATTTT.